The TCR beta chain described here comes from a study of blood T cell repertoires in COVID-19. Study details: Nucleic acid was either cDNA or gDNA, and it came from T cells, B-cell-depleted T cells, or PBMCs.

The CDR3 is 16 amino acids. Losses at the gene ends were 6 bases for V and 0 bases for J; bases not matched to a gene: 8. Germline-derived CDR1 and CDR2 are MDHEN and SYDVKM. Per the study methods: Amplification from reference gene primers served as the basis for estimated nucleated cell counts. Generated by immunoSEQ multiplex PCR, the TCRdb table keeps only in-frame clones and is missing some. V, J and clone size are those of that table, while D and trimming were read from the DNA. The repertoire has 140,000 to 150,000 clones, roughly 79% of them found once; the top ten carry about 1.8%. Sample: peripheral blood. This rearrangement joins TRBV28 to TRBJ1-2; 9 bases align to TRBD1. The clonotype comes from a woman aged 60-75 years with acute or convalescent COVID-19. DNA for the CDR3: TGTGCCAGCAGGCCCCCCCGGGACAGGGCTAACTATGGCTACACCTTC. Its protein is CASRPPRDRANYGYTF.